The T cell receptor (beta chain) under discussion was sequenced for a study of blood T cell repertoires in COVID-19. Produced via immunoSEQ multiplex PCR; TCRdb's table is partial and in-frame only. This sample carries about 220,000 clones, roughly 84% of them seen once, and the ten largest clones take approximately 2.4%. A note on this clone: This sample includes further DNA sequences coding for the same CDR3.

Trimming took 3 bases from V and 0 from J; bases not matched to a gene: 0. The CDR3 runs 14 residues. Germline lookup yields CDR1 KGHSH and CDR2 LQKENI. Sequencing was done on a sample of peripheral blood. The receptor comes from a man in his forties who had recovered from COVID-19. V is TRBV18 and J is TRBJ2-7; 9 nucleotides align to TRBD1. The CDR3: CASSPGQGSYEQYF. The CDR3 DNA follows: TGTGCCAGCTCACCGGGACAGGGCTCCTACGAGCAGTACTTC.